These 2 T cell receptor beta chains came from one sample sequenced in a study of blood T cell repertoires in COVID-19. Data came from immunoSEQ multiplex PCR; TCRdb stores just in-frame clones and leaves some out. The sample consists of roughly 100,000 clones, roughly 85% of them appearing once. Sequenced material: peripheral blood. All receptors derive from a middle-aged man with acute or convalescent COVID-19.

The chain couples TRBV29-1 to TRBJ2-1; the match to TRBD1 covers 9 bases. The CDR3 is 16 residues long. Germline V lookup: CDR1 SQVTM, CDR2 ANQGSEA. Trimming removed 1 base from V and 2 bases from J; junction bases left unmatched: 6. CDR3 sequence (DNA): TGCAGCGTTGAAGGGACGGACAGGGGCACCTACAATGAGCAGTTCTTC. Translated, it gives CSVEGTDRGTYNEQFF.

J is TRBJ1-1 and V is TRBV19; no clear D gene. Deletions cut 7 bases from V and 0 bases from J, with 9 bases between. Germline CDR1 is LNHDA and CDR2 is SQIVND (reference sequence). This CDR3 contains 13 residues. CDR3 protein: CASIGVMNTEAFF. The CDR3 DNA reads as TGTGCCAGTATCGGAGTTATGAACACTGAAGCTTTCTTT.